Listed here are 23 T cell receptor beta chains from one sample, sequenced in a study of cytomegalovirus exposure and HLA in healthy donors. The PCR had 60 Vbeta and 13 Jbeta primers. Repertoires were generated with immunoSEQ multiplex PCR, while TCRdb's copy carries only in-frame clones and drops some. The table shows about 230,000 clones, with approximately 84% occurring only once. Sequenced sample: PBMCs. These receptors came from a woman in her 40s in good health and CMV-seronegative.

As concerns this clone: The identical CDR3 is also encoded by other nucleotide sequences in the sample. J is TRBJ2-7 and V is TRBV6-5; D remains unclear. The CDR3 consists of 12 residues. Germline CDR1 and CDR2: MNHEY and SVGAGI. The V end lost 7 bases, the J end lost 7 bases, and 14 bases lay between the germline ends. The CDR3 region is CASTRDGYEQYF. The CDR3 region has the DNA TGTGCCAGCACCCGCGATGGTTATGAGCAGTACTTC.

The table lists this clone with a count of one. The CDR3 loop is CASSEARRSGANVLTF. The DNA for the CDR3 is TGTGCCAGCAGTGAAGCGAGGCGATCTGGGGCCAACGTCCTGACTTTC. The gene calls are TRBV2 and TRBJ2-6; no firm D call. Germline V lookup: CDR1 SNHLY, CDR2 FYNNEI. The CDR3 runs 16 residues. Trimming stripped 0 bases from V and 1 base from J, with 7 bases between.

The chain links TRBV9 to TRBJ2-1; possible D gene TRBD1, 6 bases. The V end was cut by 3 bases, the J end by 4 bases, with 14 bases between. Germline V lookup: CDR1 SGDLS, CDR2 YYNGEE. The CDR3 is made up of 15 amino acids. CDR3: CASSEGGPLYNEQFF. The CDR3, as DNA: TGTGCCAGCAGCGAAGGGGGACCTTTGTACAATGAGCAGTTCTTC.

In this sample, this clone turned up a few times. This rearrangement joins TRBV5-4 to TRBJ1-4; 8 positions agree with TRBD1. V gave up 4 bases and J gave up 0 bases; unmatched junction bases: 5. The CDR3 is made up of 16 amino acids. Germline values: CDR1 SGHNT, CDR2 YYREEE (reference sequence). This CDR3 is CASSPGTGATNEKLFF. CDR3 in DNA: TGTGCCAGCAGCCCAGGGACAGGTGCAACTAATGAAAAACTGTTTTTT.

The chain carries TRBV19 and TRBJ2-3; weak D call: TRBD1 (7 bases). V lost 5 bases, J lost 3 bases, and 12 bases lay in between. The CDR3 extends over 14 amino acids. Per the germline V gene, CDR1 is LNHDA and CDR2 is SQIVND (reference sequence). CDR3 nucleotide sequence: TGTGCCAGTAGTGCGGGACAGATTACAGATACGCAGTATTTT. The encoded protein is CASSAGQITDTQYF.

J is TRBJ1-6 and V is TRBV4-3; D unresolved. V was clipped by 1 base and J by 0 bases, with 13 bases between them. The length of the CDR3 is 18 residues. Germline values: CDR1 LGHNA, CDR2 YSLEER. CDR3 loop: CASSQVRVDNSYNSPLHF. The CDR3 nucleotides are TGCGCCAGCAGCCAAGTCCGGGTGGATAACTCCTATAATTCACCCCTCCACTTT.

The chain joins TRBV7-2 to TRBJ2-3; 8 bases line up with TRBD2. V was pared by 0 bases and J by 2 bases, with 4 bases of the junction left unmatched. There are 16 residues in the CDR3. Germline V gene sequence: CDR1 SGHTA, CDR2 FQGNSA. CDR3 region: CASSLAWRGDTDTQYF. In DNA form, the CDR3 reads TGTGCCAGCAGCTTAGCGTGGCGGGGGGACACAGATACGCAGTATTTT.

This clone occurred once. The CDR3 region has the DNA TGTGCCAGCAGCTTAGCAGGGGGGAGCGAGCAGTACTTC. Translated: CASSLAGGSEQYF. The genes are TRBV11-3 and TRBJ2-7; TRBD1 is a possible D gene (7 bases). V lost 1 base to trimming and J lost 6 bases, with 10 bases between them. Germline CDR1 and CDR2: SGHNT and YENEEA. The CDR3 totals 13 residues.

The DNA for the CDR3 is TGTGCCAGCAGTTACCCACTCGTCAGGGGTAATCAGCCCCAGCATTTT. Its protein product is CASSYPLVRGNQPQHF. V is TRBV6-5 and J is TRBJ1-5, with D maybe TRBD1 (6 bases). V was trimmed by 2 bases and J by 4 bases, leaving 15 bases between them. Germline V CDR1 and CDR2: MNHEY, SVGAGI. The CDR3 totals 16 residues.

As DNA, the CDR3 is TGCAGCGCCCAGCCGGGGGGCGCGAACACTGAAGCTTTCTTT. Protein sequence: CSAQPGGANTEAFF. The gene calls are TRBV29-1 and TRBJ1-1; D may be TRBD1 (6 bases). With 7 bases removed from V and 1 base from J, the gap between germline ends came to 16 bases. This CDR3 comprises 14 residues. The V gene's germline CDR1 is SQVTM and CDR2 ANQGSEA.

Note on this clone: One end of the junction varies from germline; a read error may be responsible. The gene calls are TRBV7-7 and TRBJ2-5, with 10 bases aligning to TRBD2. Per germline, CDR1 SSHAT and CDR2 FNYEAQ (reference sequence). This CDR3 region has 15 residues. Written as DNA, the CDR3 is TGTGCTAGCAGCTTCGGATCTAGCGGGAGTGTGACCCAGTACTTC. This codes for CASSFGSSGSVTQYF.

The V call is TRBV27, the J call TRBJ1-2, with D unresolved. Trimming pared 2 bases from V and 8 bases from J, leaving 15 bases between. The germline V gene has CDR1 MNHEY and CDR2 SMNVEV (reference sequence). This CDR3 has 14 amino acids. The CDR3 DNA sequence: TGTGCCAGCAGTTTACTTGCGTCAGGTCGGGGCTACACCTTC. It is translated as CASSLLASGRGYTF.

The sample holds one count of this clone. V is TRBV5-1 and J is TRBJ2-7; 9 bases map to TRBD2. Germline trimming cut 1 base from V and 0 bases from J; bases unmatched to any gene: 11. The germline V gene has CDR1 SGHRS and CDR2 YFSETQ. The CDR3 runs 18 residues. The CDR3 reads CASSLLPGVTSGSYEQYF. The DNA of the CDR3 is TGCGCCAGCAGCTTGTTACCCGGGGTGACTAGCGGCTCCTACGAGCAGTACTTC.

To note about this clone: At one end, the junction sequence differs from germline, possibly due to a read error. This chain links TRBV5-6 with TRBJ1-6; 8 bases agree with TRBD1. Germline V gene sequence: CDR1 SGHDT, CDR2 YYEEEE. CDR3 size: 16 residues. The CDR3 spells CASSLEAGGNIQTLPF. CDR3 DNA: TGTGCCAGCAGCTTGGAGGCAGGGGGCAATATTCAGACCCTCCCCTTT.

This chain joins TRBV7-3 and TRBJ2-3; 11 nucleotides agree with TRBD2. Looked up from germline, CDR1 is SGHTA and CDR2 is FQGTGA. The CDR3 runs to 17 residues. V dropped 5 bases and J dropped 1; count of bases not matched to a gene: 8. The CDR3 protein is CASSTRGTSGRTDTQYF. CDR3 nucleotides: TGTGCCAGCAGCACAAGAGGGACTAGCGGACGCACAGATACGCAGTATTTT.

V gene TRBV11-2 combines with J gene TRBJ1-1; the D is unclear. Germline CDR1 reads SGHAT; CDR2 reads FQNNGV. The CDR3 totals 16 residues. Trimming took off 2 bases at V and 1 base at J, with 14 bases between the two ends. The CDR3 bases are TGTGCCAGCAGCTTAAGGGCGGGGTTTGGGAACACTGAAGCTTTCTTT. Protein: CASSLRAGFGNTEAFF.

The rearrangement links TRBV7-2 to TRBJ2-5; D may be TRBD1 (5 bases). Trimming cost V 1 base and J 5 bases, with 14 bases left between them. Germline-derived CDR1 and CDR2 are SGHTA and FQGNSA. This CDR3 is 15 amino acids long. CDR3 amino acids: CASSLDTGRRETQYF. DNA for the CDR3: TGTGCCAGCAGCTTAGACACAGGCCGTAGGGAGACCCAGTACTTC.

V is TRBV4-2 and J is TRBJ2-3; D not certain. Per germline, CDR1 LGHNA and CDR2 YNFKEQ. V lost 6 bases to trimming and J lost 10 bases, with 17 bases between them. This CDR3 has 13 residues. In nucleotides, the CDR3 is TGTGCCAGCAGGAAGGAAGCCGGAGACTCGCAGTATTTT. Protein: CASRKEAGDSQYF.

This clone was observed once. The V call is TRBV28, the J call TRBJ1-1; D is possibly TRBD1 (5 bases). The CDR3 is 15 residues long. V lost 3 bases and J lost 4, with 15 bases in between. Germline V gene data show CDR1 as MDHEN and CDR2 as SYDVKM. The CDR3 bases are TGTGCCAGCAGTTTGATATTGCGGGGGGGCACTGAAGCTTTCTTT. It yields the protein CASSLILRGGTEAFF.

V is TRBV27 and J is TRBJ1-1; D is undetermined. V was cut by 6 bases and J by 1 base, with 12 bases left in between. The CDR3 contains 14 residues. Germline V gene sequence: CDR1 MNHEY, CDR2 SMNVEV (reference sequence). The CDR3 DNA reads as TGTGCCAGCAGCCAGCGTACATCGAACACTGAAGCTTTCTTT. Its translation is CASSQRTSNTEAFF.

The CDR3 protein is CASSPDQGRQDEQYF. The CDR3 coding sequence is TGCGCCAGCAGCCCCGATCAGGGCCGTCAAGACGAGCAGTACTTC. The V call is TRBV4-1, the J call TRBJ2-7, with a tentative D call TRBD1 (5 bases). Trimming cost V 4 bases and J 5 bases, with 18 bases left between them. Looked up from germline, CDR1 is MGHRA and CDR2 is YSYEKL. This CDR3 spans 15 amino acids.

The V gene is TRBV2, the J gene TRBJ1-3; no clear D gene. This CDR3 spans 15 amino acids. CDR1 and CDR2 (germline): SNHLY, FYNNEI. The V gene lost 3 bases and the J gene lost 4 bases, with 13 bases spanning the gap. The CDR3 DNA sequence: TGTGCCAGCAGTGACCTTGGACTGTCCGGAAACACCATATATTTT. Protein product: CASSDLGLSGNTIYF. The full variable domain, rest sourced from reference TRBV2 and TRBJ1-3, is EPEVTQTPSHQVTQMGQEVILRCVPISNHLYFYWYRQILGQKVEFLVSFYNNEISEKSEIFDDQFSVERPDGSNFTLKIRSTKLEDSAMYFCASSDLGLSGNTIYFGEGSWLTVV.

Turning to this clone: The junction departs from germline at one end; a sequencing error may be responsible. This CDR3 is CASSLRGGEKLFF. CDR3 in DNA: TGTGCTAGCAGCTTACGGGGAGGCGAAAAACTGTTTTTT. The chain links TRBV7-7 to TRBJ1-4, with D hard to call. This CDR3 has 13 amino acids. CDR1 is SSHAT and CDR2 is FNYEAQ in the germline V gene (reference sequence).